These 9 T cell receptor beta chains came from one sample sequenced in a study of OX40 agonist ivuxolimab in advanced cancers. Generated by immunoSEQ multiplex PCR, the TCRdb table keeps only in-frame clones and is missing some. This repertoire shows 90,000 to 100,000 clones, 95% to 97% found once; its top ten account for 2% to 2.5%. This material consisted of CD4+ or CD8+ T cells sorted from blood, taken in a trial of the OX40 agonist ivuxolimab. These receptors were obtained from an adult with an advanced solid tumor such as melanoma, head and neck, liver or kidney cancer.

This chain links TRBV28 with TRBJ2-5; TRBD2 agrees at 10 bases. The germline gives CDR1 MDHEN, CDR2 SYDVKM. The trim removed 2 bases at V and 11 bases at J, leaving 8 bases unmatched. The CDR3 loop spans 14 amino acids. For the CDR3, the DNA is TGTGCCAGCAGTTTAAGCGGGAGGGCCTATGAGCAGTACTTC. Translated, it gives CASSLSGRAYEQYF.

The chain has TRBV5-1 and TRBJ2-7, with TRBD2 matching over 10 bases. Germline CDR1 SGHRS, CDR2 YFSETQ. CDR3 length equals 14 residues. After removal of 5 bases from V and 2 bases from J, the junction contained 4 bases not matched to a gene. CDR3 coding DNA: TGCGCCAGCAGTAGCGGGGGGCTTACCTACGAGCAGTACTTC. Protein: CASSSGGLTYEQYF.

V is TRBV27 and J is TRBJ2-7, with TRBD2 matching 12 bases. This CDR3 comprises 16 residues. V gave up 5 bases and J gave up 7 bases; unmatched junction bases: 12. The germline CDR1 and CDR2 sequences are MNHEY and SMNVEV (reference sequence). The CDR3 here is CASSPLGPSGREEQYF. The CDR3 DNA is TGTGCCAGCAGTCCCCTGGGTCCTAGCGGGAGGGAAGAGCAGTACTTC.

The CDR3: CSASGGANTEAFF. The CDR3 nucleotides are TGCAGCGCTTCAGGGGGGGCGAACACTGAAGCTTTCTTT. This rearrangement joins TRBV29-1 to TRBJ1-1; 7 nucleotides agree with TRBD1. Germline CDR1 reads SQVTM; CDR2 reads ANQGSEA. This CDR3 region has 13 residues. The V and J ends lost 7 bases and 1 base, in that order; junction bases with no gene match: 6.

V gene TRBV27 combines with J gene TRBJ1-1; unclear D gene. The CDR3 covers 17 residues. Trimming left V 0 bases short and J 3 bases short, with 17 bases between. Germline loops: CDR1 MNHEY, CDR2 SMNVEV (reference sequence). The CDR3 region has the DNA TGTGCCAGCAGTTTATCCCTCCGACGTCAGGAGGACACTGAAGCTTTCTTT. Translating it yields CASSLSLRRQEDTEAFF.

V usage is TRBV13 and J usage is TRBJ2-7, with unresolved D. Germline V gives CDR1 PRHDT, CDR2 FYEKMQ (reference sequence). The CDR3 is 11 residues long. Trimming stripped 0 bases from V and 3 bases from J, with 0 bases between. The CDR3: CASSLGYEQYF. Here the CDR3 DNA reads TGTGCCAGCAGCTTAGGCTACGAGCAGTACTTC.

This sequence joins TRBV15 and TRBJ2-3; D is possibly TRBD1 (6 bases). The CDR3 extends over 14 amino acids. Germline CDR1 is LNHNV and CDR2 is YYDKDF (reference sequence). V lost 2 bases and J 1 base, leaving 7 bases between the germline ends. In nucleotides, the CDR3 is TGTGCCACCAGCAGATACAGGGGCACAGATACGCAGTATTTT. Amino acid sequence: CATSRYRGTDTQYF.

The genes are TRBV5-6 and TRBJ2-7; possible D gene TRBD1, 6 bases. Germline V gene lookup returns CDR1 SGHDT and CDR2 YYEEEE. The V gene lost 0 bases and the J gene lost 5 bases, with 18 bases spanning the gap. The CDR3 is 16 amino acids. The CDR3 loop is CASSLGVQGRGNEQYF. In nucleotides, the CDR3 is TGTGCCAGCAGCTTGGGGGTTCAGGGCAGGGGCAACGAGCAGTACTTC.

This clone was seen only once. This chain connects TRBV11-3 to TRBJ2-1; D might be TRBD2 (6 bases). The CDR3 covers 17 residues. V was clipped by 5 bases and J by 4 bases, with 21 bases between them. Germline-derived CDR1 and CDR2 are SGHNT and YENEEA. CDR3: CASSPKDGTVEYNEQFF. The CDR3 DNA follows: TGTGCCAGCAGCCCAAAAGACGGGACTGTGGAATACAATGAGCAGTTCTTC. Combining the CDR3 with reference TRBV11-3 and TRBJ2-1 gives the whole variable domain EAGVVQSPRYKIIEKKQPVAFWCNPISGHNTLYWYLQNLGQGPELLIRYENEEAVDDSQLPKDRFSAERLKGVDSTLKIQPAELGDSAVYLCASSPKDGTVEYNEQFFGPGTRLTVL.